These 21 T cell receptor beta chains were all obtained from the same sample, sequenced in a study of glioma-infiltrating T cells after dendritic cell vaccination. Libraries were prepared by immunoSEQ multiplex PCR; TCRdb keeps only in-frame clonotypes and omits some of them. The sample records around 97,000 clones, 81% being singletons. The sample consisted of blood, taken before dendritic cell vaccination. The receptors stem from a human donor with glioblastoma.

V is TRBV19 and J is TRBJ1-2; 9 nucleotides agree with TRBD1. CDR1 and CDR2 from the germline V gene are LNHDA and SQIVND (reference sequence). J lost 4 bases, V lost 7 bases, and 4 bases had no gene match. The CDR3 has 13 residues. The CDR3 protein is CASKSTGGYGYTF. The CDR3 nucleotides read TGTGCCAGTAAATCGACAGGGGGCTATGGCTACACCTTC.

This clone has only a few counts. This sequence joins TRBV10-3 and TRBJ1-1; perhaps TRBD1 as D (5 bases). The CDR3 consists of 12 residues. V lost 7 bases and J lost 1, with 7 bases in between. Germline V gene sequence: CDR1 ENHRY, CDR2 SYGVKD. CDR3 sequence reads: CAINGGNTEAFF. The DNA of the CDR3 is TGTGCCATCAACGGGGGGAACACTGAAGCTTTCTTT.

The chain uses TRBV6-5 and TRBJ2-7; perhaps TRBD2 as D (5 bases). Germline CDR1 reads MNHEY; CDR2 reads SVGAGI. V was shortened by 8 bases and J by 5 bases, with 10 bases between the two germline ends. CDR3 length equals 11 residues. The DNA for the CDR3 is TGTGCCAGCGTGGTGGGAGACGAGCAGTACTTC. Its protein is CASVVGDEQYF.

The rearrangement joins TRBV11-2 to TRBJ1-1; D might be TRBD1 (6 bases). The germline V gene encodes CDR1 SGHAT and CDR2 FQNNGV. V dropped 5 bases and J dropped 3 bases, with 16 bases sitting between them. The CDR3 length is 15 residues. In nucleotides, the CDR3 is TGTGCCAGCAGCCGCTACAGGGACGTGGACACTGAAGCTTTCTTT. Protein sequence: CASSRYRDVDTEAFF.

The DNA for the CDR3 is TGTGCCAGCAGCTTTGGACGGGGGTCCGAGACCCAGTACTTC. Translation: CASSFGRGSETQYF. This chain connects TRBV7-2 to TRBJ2-5; possibly TRBD2 for D (6 bases). In germline, CDR1 is SGHTA, CDR2 FQGNSA. CDR3 length: 14 amino acids. Deletions cut 3 bases from V and 5 bases from J, with 13 bases between. Drawing the rest from reference TRBV7-2 and TRBJ2-5, the complete variable domain is GAGVSQSPSNKVTEKGKDVELRCDPISGHTALYWYRQSLGQGLEFLIYFQGNSAPDKSGLPSDRFSAERTGGSVSTLTIQRTQQEDSAVYLCASSFGRGSETQYFGPGTRLLVL.

The chain couples TRBV10-2 to TRBJ2-1; perhaps TRBD1 as D (7 bases). The CDR3 contains 15 residues. Germline lookup yields CDR1 WSHSY and CDR2 SAAADI. V lost 6 bases, J lost 8 bases, and 20 bases lay in between. CDR3 DNA: TGCGCCAGCAGGAGGGGGCGGGAAACGTTGGATGAGCAGTTCTTC. Residues: CASRRGRETLDEQFF.

V and J are TRBV10-3 and TRBJ2-7, with 8 nucleotides matching TRBD1. The CDR3 length is 14 residues. From germline, CDR1 is ENHRY and CDR2 SYGVKD. V trimming: 4 bases; J trimming: 4 bases; junction bases outside the gene matches: 6. CDR3 region: CAISGGTGQYEQYF. CDR3 nucleotides: TGTGCCATCAGTGGAGGGACAGGTCAATACGAGCAGTACTTC.

The chain is built from TRBV2 and TRBJ1-5; 7 bases line up with TRBD1. This CDR3 has 17 residues. Germline CDR1 reads SNHLY; CDR2 reads FYNNEI. After removal of 4 bases from V and 2 bases from J, the junction contained 11 bases not matched to a gene. The CDR3 sequence is CASSAGGDSRGNQPQHF. CDR3 in DNA: TGTGCCAGCAGTGCGGGGGGGGACAGCCGGGGCAATCAGCCCCAGCATTTT. Together with reference TRBV2 and TRBJ1-5, the CDR3 gives the full variable domain: EPEVTQTPSHQVTQMGQEVILRCVPISNHLYFYWYRQILGQKVEFLVSFYNNEISEKSEIFDDQFSVERPDGSNFTLKIRSTKLEDSAMYFCASSAGGDSRGNQPQHFGDGTRLSIL.

This chain uses TRBV19 with TRBJ2-5; tentatively, D is TRBD1 (6 bases). The CDR3 length is 13 residues. The ends were cut back, 2 bases at V and 3 bases at J, with 7 bases in the middle. Germline V gene lookup returns CDR1 LNHDA and CDR2 SQIVND (reference sequence). CDR3 residues: CASSIKGEETQYF. The CDR3 DNA reads TGTGCCAGTAGTATAAAGGGGGAAGAGACCCAGTACTTC.

J is TRBJ1-2 and V is TRBV27; TRBD1 agrees at 8 bases. Trimming removed 6 bases from V and 4 bases from J; junction bases left unmatched: 4. This CDR3 comprises 13 residues. Per the germline V gene, CDR1 is MNHEY and CDR2 is SMNVEV (reference sequence). The DNA for the CDR3 is TGTGCCAGCAGCCGGACAGGGCCCTATGGCTACACCTTC. Translated: CASSRTGPYGYTF.

The chain couples TRBV5-4 to TRBJ2-5, with a weak D call TRBD2 (6 bases). The germline V gene encodes CDR1 SGHNT and CDR2 YYREEE (reference sequence). V lost 0 bases to trimming and J lost 5 bases, with 11 bases between them. There are 14 residues in the CDR3. DNA for the CDR3: TGTGCCAGCAGCTTGGGGGGGGTCGTTGAGACCCAGTACTTC. Translating it yields CASSLGGVVETQYF.

This chain links TRBV7-6 with TRBJ1-2, with TRBD1 identical over 7 bases. Germline CDR1 and CDR2: SGHVS and FNYEAQ. CDR3 size: 19 residues. V was pared by 3 bases and J by 5 bases, with 21 bases of the junction left unmatched. CDR3 in DNA: TGTGCCAGCAGCTTCGTAGCGCGACAGGGCCGAGAGGACGCATATGGCTACACCTTC. Protein product: CASSFVARQGREDAYGYTF.

In regard to this clone: One junction end does not reproduce the germline sequence, and a read error may be involved. The rearrangement links TRBV30 to TRBJ1-2, with TRBD1 as a possible D gene (5 bases). This CDR3 comprises 13 residues. Germline loops: CDR1 GTSNPN, CDR2 SVGIG (reference sequence). The CDR3, as DNA: TGTGCCCGGAGTGTAGGGGCAGGCTATGGCTACACCTTC. Its translation is CARSVGAGYGYTF.

In this sample, this clone turned up a few times. The chain has TRBV11-2 and TRBJ2-3; D might be TRBD1 (6 bases). V lost 0 bases and J 6 bases, leaving 16 bases between the germline ends. The CDR3 covers 16 residues. The V gene's germline CDR1 is SGHAT and CDR2 FQNNGV. This chain's CDR3 is CASSLDLRGWVDTQYF. CDR3 sequence (DNA): TGTGCCAGCAGCTTAGACCTTAGGGGGTGGGTGGATACGCAGTATTTT. The variable domain in full, with the rest retrieved from reference TRBV11-2 and TRBJ2-3, is EAGVAQSPRYKIIEKRQSVAFWCNPISGHATLYWYQQILGQGPKLLIQFQNNGVVDDSQLPKDRFSAERLKGVDSTLKIQPAKLEDSAVYLCASSLDLRGWVDTQYFGPGTRLTVL.

The rearrangement uses TRBV5-4 and TRBJ2-3, with TRBD2 as a possible D gene (6 bases). Looked up from germline, CDR1 is SGHNT and CDR2 is YYREEE (reference sequence). CDR3 length: 15 residues. With 0 bases removed from V and 6 bases from J, the gap between germline ends came to 14 bases. CDR3 sequence (DNA): TGTGCCAGCAGCTTGGCGGGGGTAGAATCCGATACGCAGTATTTT. Amino acid sequence: CASSLAGVESDTQYF.

The chain carries TRBV6-1 and TRBJ2-2; D might be TRBD2 (5 bases). V dropped 4 bases and J dropped 4 bases, with 7 bases sitting between them. The CDR3 is 13 residues long. Germline CDR1 and CDR2: MNHNS and SASEGT. CDR3: CASSVGSTGELFF. In DNA form, the CDR3 reads TGTGCCAGCAGTGTGGGGAGCACCGGGGAGCTGTTTTTT.

The genes are TRBV7-8 and TRBJ2-7; weak D call: TRBD2 (6 bases). Germline assignment: CDR1 SGHVS and CDR2 FQNEAQ. CDR3 size: 13 residues. Deletions cut 4 bases from V and 2 bases from J, with 9 bases between. CDR3 bases: TGTGCCAGCAGCTGGGACTTAGCCTACGAGCAGTACTTC. Translating it yields CASSWDLAYEQYF.

The gene calls are TRBV7-9 and TRBJ2-2; TRBD1 agrees at 7 bases. With V trimmed by 5 bases and J by 5 bases, 5 bases remained unmatched. This CDR3 spans 14 amino acids. The germline V gene has CDR1 SEHNR and CDR2 FQNEAQ (reference sequence). CDR3 nucleotide sequence: TGTGCCAGCAGCCCCCACAGGGGAACCGGGGAGCTGTTTTTT. It specifies CASSPHRGTGELFF.

V usage is TRBV30 and J usage is TRBJ2-7; D is possibly TRBD1 (7 bases). CDR3 size: 14 residues. V was shortened by 0 bases and J by 4 bases, with 13 bases between the two germline ends. Per the germline V gene, CDR1 is GTSNPN and CDR2 is SVGIG (reference sequence). CDR3 coding DNA: TGTGCCTGGAGTGTAGGAGGGGGCGAGTACGAGCAGTACTTC. As protein: CAWSVGGGEYEQYF. Full variable domain (remainder filled in from reference TRBV30 and TRBJ2-7): SQTIHQWPATLVQPVGSPLSLECTVEGTSNPNLYWYRQAAGRGLQLLFYSVGIGQISSEVPQNLSASRPQDRQFILSSKKLLLSDSGFYLCAWSVGGGEYEQYFGPGTRLTVT.

The chain employs TRBV5-1 and TRBJ1-5, with TRBD1 matching 7 bases. Germline CDR1 SGHRS, CDR2 YFSETQ. CDR3 length equals 15 residues. V was clipped by 0 bases and J by 4 bases; unmatched bases: 4. The CDR3 loop reads CASSLEGGVNQPQHF. The CDR3, as DNA: TGCGCCAGCAGCTTGGAAGGGGGCGTGAATCAGCCCCAGCATTTT.

This clone was seen a single time. The chain recombines TRBV30 with TRBJ1-1; no clear D. The CDR3 sequence is 14 residues long. Germline lookup yields CDR1 GTSNPN and CDR2 SVGIG (reference sequence). Between the trimmed V and J ends, which lost 2 bases and 2 bases, there was a span of 12 bases. The CDR3 region is CAWSPTPGNTEAFF. Here the CDR3 DNA reads TGTGCCTGGAGTCCAACCCCAGGAAACACTGAAGCTTTCTTT.